A few counts support the clone carrying this TCR beta chain. Its antigen is unknown. TCRdb recomputed calls from the RACE reads with MiXCR, one row per CDR3 protein. This table has some 360,000 distinct CDR3 sequences, 5.1% appearing once. This sample was included in a study of human T cells and chemical hapten exposure. With V trimmed by 6 bases and J by 7 bases, 10 bases remained unmatched. Germline values: CDR1 KGHSH, CDR2 LQKENI. The CDR3 is 15 amino acids. Sample time point: pre-sensitization, week 0. Sample treatment: therapeutic diphenylcyclopropenone sensitization with weekly scalp DPC. Study-wide points: Alopecia in all donors means immunity may differ from healthy individuals. TCRs above 1 in 1000 frequency stayed constant with DPC sensitization.

This clonotype originated in a woman in her fifties or sixties with alopecia areata. Some clones in this sample may be carry-over from other donors' samples. The specimen comprised whole blood, sampled in connection with sensitization to the hapten diphenylcyclopropenone (DPC). The rearrangement joins TRBV18 to TRBJ1-1; 11 bases agree with TRBD1. CDR3: CASSRLGQGADEAFF. The CDR3 coding sequence is TGTGCCAGCTCCCGACTCGGACAGGGGGCGGATGAAGCTTTCTTT.